One sample yielded the 32 T cell receptor beta chains listed below, sequenced in a study of T-cell memory formation after mild COVID-19. TCRdb called the 5' RACE reads again in MiXCR, with one record for every CDR3 protein. This table holds roughly 130,000 distinct CDR3 sequences, about 6% found once. Sequences were obtained from PBMCs or a T cell subset sorted from them (not recorded which). These TCRs come from an adult woman who had mild COVID-19 (a few samples of this study predate the infection). Cell type and time point are not known.

DNA of the CDR3: TGTGCCACCAGTTCACCGGGGACAGGGTACGAGACCCAGTACTTC. It specifies CATSSPGTGYETQYF. The chain carries TRBV24-1 and TRBJ2-5; 9 nucleotides agree with TRBD1. The CDR3 consists of 15 residues. V shed 6 bases and J 5 bases; nucleotides not matched to a gene: 9. Germline-derived CDR1 and CDR2 are KGHDR and SFDVKD.

Ten or more counts support this clonotype. This rearrangement joins TRBV27 to TRBJ2-1; D is unclear. Trimming pared 2 bases from V and 11 bases from J, leaving 13 bases between. The CDR3 runs 13 residues. From germline, CDR1 is MNHEY and CDR2 SMNVEV (reference sequence). The CDR3 protein is CASSLKVGGQQFF. CDR3 in DNA: TGTGCCAGCAGTTTAAAAGTAGGCGGCCAGCAGTTCTTC.

V usage is TRBV7-9 and J usage is TRBJ2-4; 10 bases map to TRBD2. The germline V gene encodes CDR1 SEHNR and CDR2 FQNEAQ (reference sequence). Trimming took 6 bases from V and 4 from J; bases not matched to a gene: 6. The CDR3 covers 15 residues. The CDR3 coding sequence is TGTGCCAGCAGTTATAGCGGGGGGACTAAAAACATTCAGTACTTC. It encodes CASSYSGGTKNIQYF.

Here the CDR3 reads CASSLGWQLSSYNSPLHF. In nucleotides, the CDR3 is TGTGCCAGCAGCCTAGGGTGGCAGTTAAGCTCCTATAATTCACCCCTCCACTTT. The V and J genes are TRBV7-9 and TRBJ1-6; no firm D call. V was shortened by 5 bases and J by 0 bases, with 17 bases between the two germline ends. Germline V gene lookup returns CDR1 SEHNR and CDR2 FQNEAQ (reference sequence). There are 18 residues in the CDR3.

There are a few counts of this clonotype. V usage is TRBV4-1 and J usage is TRBJ2-4; a weak D match, TRBD1 (5 bases). V dropped 5 bases and J dropped 0 bases, with 8 bases sitting between them. Per germline, CDR1 MGHRA and CDR2 YSYEKL. This CDR3 region has 14 residues. The CDR3 sequence is CASSDSLAKNIQYF. The CDR3 coding sequence is TGCGCCAGCAGCGACAGCTTAGCCAAAAACATTCAGTACTTC.

This clonotype turned up a few times. V usage is TRBV24-1 and J usage is TRBJ2-1, with D possibly TRBD2 on 6 matching bases. This CDR3 spans 17 amino acids. Germline loops: CDR1 KGHDR, CDR2 SFDVKD. Trimming took off 3 bases at V and 0 bases at J, with 14 bases between the two ends. For the CDR3, the DNA is TGTGCCACCAGTGATCCCGAAACTAGCAGCTCCTACAATGAGCAGTTCTTC. This translates into CATSDPETSSSYNEQFF.

This clonotype was detected many times. CDR3 sequence (DNA): TGTGCCAGCTCGAGGCTAGCGGCCTTCAATGAGCAGTTCTTC. It specifies CASSRLAAFNEQFF. The V and J genes are TRBV27 and TRBJ2-1; TRBD2 matches at 7 bases. Germline V gene sequence: CDR1 MNHEY, CDR2 SMNVEV (reference sequence). Unmatched junction bases numbered 10, after V lost 8 bases and J lost 6 bases. CDR3 size: 14 residues.

This clonotype was counted at least ten times. The chain employs TRBV25-1 and TRBJ1-1; D gene unclear. The germline gives CDR1 MGHDK, CDR2 SYGVNS. CDR3 size: 11 residues. V shed 3 bases and J shed 11 bases, with 10 bases lying between them. The CDR3 nucleotides are TGTGCCAGCAGTGATTTACGTCGGGCTTTCTTT. This encodes CASSDLRRAFF.

In this sample, this clonotype turned up many times. The chain employs TRBV4-3 and TRBJ1-1; D is perhaps TRBD1 (5 bases). Between the trimmed V and J ends, which lost 4 bases and 1 base, there was a span of 13 bases. Germline CDR1 reads LGHNA; CDR2 reads YSLEER. The CDR3 totals 15 residues. This CDR3 reads CASSRTRDANTEAFF. DNA for the CDR3: TGCGCCAGCAGCCGCACCAGGGATGCGAACACTGAAGCTTTCTTT.

This clonotype was seen only a few times. The chain joins TRBV12-3 or TRBV12-4 to TRBJ1-2; D not resolved. Trimming left V 7 bases short and J 8 bases short, with 14 bases between. The CDR3 is made up of 12 amino acids. CDR3: CASTPGVGGYTF. CDR3 nucleotide sequence: TGTGCCAGCACCCCCGGCGTGGGCGGCTACACCTTC.

J is TRBJ2-1 and V is TRBV30; 10 bases map to TRBD2. Germline CDR1 is GTSNPN and CDR2 is SVGIG (reference sequence). The CDR3 loop spans 20 amino acids. Unmatched junction bases numbered 20, after V lost 4 bases and J lost 2 bases. The CDR3 DNA follows: TGTGCCTGGACTGGCCTCGAAGCGGGGGGGCCTCCGAGGACCTACAATGAGCAGTTCTTC. Its protein is CAWTGLEAGGPPRTYNEQFF.

This clonotype occurred a few times. The chain links TRBV20-1 to TRBJ1-5; TRBD1 might be the D (5 bases). The V gene's germline CDR1 is DFQATT and CDR2 SNEGSKA (reference sequence). The CDR3 is 14 amino acids. V dropped 0 bases and J dropped 6 bases, with 12 bases sitting between them. The DNA of the CDR3 is TGCAGTGCTAGAGAGACCCGAGGGACTCAGCCCCAGCATTTT. This codes for CSARETRGTQPQHF.

The chain is built from TRBV11-3 and TRBJ2-1; tentatively, D is TRBD2 (6 bases). Trimming removed 0 bases from V and 9 bases from J, with 9 bases in between. This CDR3 contains 13 residues. Per germline, CDR1 SGHNT and CDR2 YENEEA. The chain's CDR3 is CASSLETRTEQFF. The CDR3 region has the DNA TGTGCCAGCAGCTTAGAGACTAGAACTGAGCAGTTCTTC.

This clonotype was recorded at least ten times. The chain joins TRBV24-1 to TRBJ2-5, with D tentatively TRBD2 (5 bases). Germline values: CDR1 KGHDR, CDR2 SFDVKD. CDR3 length: 14 amino acids. V was shortened by 5 bases and J by 4 bases, with 13 bases between the two germline ends. The CDR3 DNA reads TGTGCCACCAGTGGATTCGGGATGGGAGAGACCCAGTACTTC. Translating it yields CATSGFGMGETQYF.

This clonotype was recorded a few times. The chain links TRBV9 to TRBJ2-1, with TRBD2 matching over 10 bases. V trimming: 0 bases; J trimming: 5 bases; junction bases outside the gene matches: 5. Germline V lookup: CDR1 SGDLS, CDR2 YYNGEE. The CDR3 covers 16 residues. The CDR3 here is CASSVGLAGVDNEQFF. Here the CDR3 DNA reads TGTGCCAGCAGCGTAGGTCTAGCGGGGGTTGACAATGAGCAGTTCTTC.

This clonotype was picked up a small number of times. The junction shows a germline mismatch at one end, possibly a read error. The chain links TRBV5-1 to TRBJ1-3, with a weak D call TRBD1 (6 bases). CDR3 length: 15 amino acids. Germline V gene lookup returns CDR1 SGHRS and CDR2 YFSETQ. CDR3 bases: TGCGCCAGCACCTTGGGGACAAACTCTGGAAACACCATATATTTT. This encodes CASTLGTNSGNTIYF.

Many counts were recorded for this clonotype. J is TRBJ2-3 and V is TRBV20-1; D ambiguous. V was shortened by 3 bases and J by 2 bases, with 12 bases between the two germline ends. The CDR3 contains 14 residues. Per the germline V gene, CDR1 is DFQATT and CDR2 is SNEGSKA (reference sequence). For the CDR3, the DNA is TGCAGTGCTAGTTTGGCCCCGTACACAGATACGCAGTATTTT. It specifies CSASLAPYTDTQYF.

This clonotype was found many times. The chain combines TRBV5-1 with TRBJ1-1, with D hard to call. There are 14 residues in the CDR3. V shed 6 bases and J shed 3 bases, with 15 bases lying between them. Germline V CDR1 and CDR2: SGHRS, YFSETQ. Written as DNA, the CDR3 is TGCGCCAGCACCCTGCTGGCGGGTGACACTGAAGCTTTCTTT. As protein: CASTLLAGDTEAFF.

This clonotype was detected many times. V and J are TRBV5-1 and TRBJ2-1; unclear D gene. The CDR3 sequence is 15 residues long. Germline CDR1 and CDR2: SGHRS and YFSETQ. Trimming shortened V by 5 bases and J by 0 bases, and 12 bases separated the two germline ends. The CDR3 spells CASRLSLSSYNEQFF. DNA for the CDR3: TGCGCCAGCAGACTAAGCCTGAGCTCCTACAATGAGCAGTTCTTC.

This clonotype was seen more than once but under ten times. This chain links TRBV12-3 or TRBV12-4 with TRBJ2-5, with 9 bases identical to TRBD2. CDR3 length: 15 residues. Trimming took 3 bases from V and 5 from J; bases not matched to a gene: 7. CDR3 nucleotides: TGTGCCAGCAGTTTCGGGGCGGGGGGGCAGGAGACCCAGTACTTC. As protein: CASSFGAGGQETQYF.

The chain is built from TRBV7-3 and TRBJ2-7; the match to TRBD1 covers 9 bases. The CDR3 spans 16 residues. V was clipped by 1 base and J by 4 bases; unmatched bases: 8. From germline, CDR1 is SGHTA and CDR2 FQGTGA. In DNA form, the CDR3 reads TGTGCCAGCAGCTTAAATCCGGACAGGGGAGTTTACGAGCAGTACTTC. Its protein is CASSLNPDRGVYEQYF.

The chain couples TRBV6-5 to TRBJ2-3; D not certain. The ends were cut back, 2 bases at V and 0 bases at J, with 3 bases in the middle. This CDR3 has 13 residues. Germline CDR1 is MNHEY and CDR2 is SVGAGI. The CDR3 coding sequence is TGTGCCAGCAGTTACGGTAGCACAGATACGCAGTATTTT. Translated, it gives CASSYGSTDTQYF.

Many counts were recorded for this clonotype. V is TRBV7-9 and J is TRBJ2-7; 12 bases are a match to TRBD2. Looked up from germline, CDR1 is SEHNR and CDR2 is FQNEAQ (reference sequence). This CDR3 contains 15 residues. V trimming: 3 bases; J trimming: 4 bases; junction bases outside the gene matches: 4. The CDR3 nucleotides read TGTGCCAGCAGCTTCCGGCTAGCGGGAGGGTACGAGCAGTACTTC. It yields the protein CASSFRLAGGYEQYF.

This chain joins TRBV12-3 or TRBV12-4 and TRBJ1-2; D is undetermined. This CDR3 has 15 residues. V was pared by 1 base and J by 8 bases, with 17 bases between. CDR3 bases: TGTGCCAGCAGTTTAGTATTCGGGCGATCTAGGGGCTACACCTTC. Its protein is CASSLVFGRSRGYTF.

This clonotype was seen more than once but under ten times. V gene TRBV3-1 combines with J gene TRBJ1-2; no firm D call. V was cut by 4 bases and J by 4 bases, with 7 bases left in between. The CDR3 loop spans 12 amino acids. CDR1 LGHDT and CDR2 YNNKEL come from the germline V gene (reference sequence). This chain's CDR3 is CASSRDPYGYTF. In DNA form, the CDR3 reads TGTGCCAGCAGCCGGGATCCCTATGGCTACACCTTC.

This clonotype was detected ten times or more. The chain combines TRBV5-1 with TRBJ2-2, with D unclear. The germline gives CDR1 SGHRS, CDR2 YFSETQ. V was shortened by 6 bases and J by 8 bases, with 5 bases between the two germline ends. This CDR3 region has 10 residues. The CDR3 loop reads CASIHGELFF. CDR3 nucleotide sequence: TGCGCCAGCATCCATGGGGAGCTGTTTTTT. The variable domain in full, with the rest retrieved from reference TRBV5-1 and TRBJ2-2, is KAGVTQTPRYLIKTRGQQVTLSCSPISGHRSVSWYQQTPGQGLQFLFEYFSETQRNKGNFPGRFSGRQFSNSRSEMNVSTLELGDSALYLCASIHGELFFGEGSRLTVL.

This clonotype was detected only a few times. This chain links TRBV7-2 with TRBJ2-1, with D possibly being TRBD1 (6 bases). The germline CDR1 and CDR2 sequences are SGHTA and FQGNSA. V lost 3 bases, J lost 10 bases, and 7 bases lay in between. The CDR3 has 11 residues. The CDR3 is CASSFGQEQFF. DNA for the CDR3: TGTGCCAGCAGCTTCGGACAGGAGCAGTTCTTC.

This clonotype came up many times. CDR3 bases: TGCAGCGTTGGGGTAACCCGGGCCAACGTCCTGACTTTC. Encoded protein: CSVGVTRANVLTF. The V call is TRBV29-1, the J call TRBJ2-6; D is uncertain. This CDR3 has 13 residues. V shed 4 bases and J shed 5 bases, with 9 bases lying between them. Germline assignment: CDR1 SQVTM and CDR2 ANQGSEA.

This clonotype was seen ten or more times. The chain employs TRBV5-1 and TRBJ2-3; 7 nucleotides line up with TRBD2. Germline V CDR1 and CDR2: SGHRS, YFSETQ. This CDR3 has 16 amino acids. Unmatched junction bases numbered 7, after V lost 0 bases and J lost 3 bases. The CDR3 DNA reads TGCGCCAGCAGCTTGGCCGAGCTAGCGGCGACAGATACGCAGTATTTT. Amino acid sequence: CASSLAELAATDTQYF.

This clonotype was counted ten times or more. V and J are TRBV2 and TRBJ2-1; no clear D. Between the trimmed V and J ends, which lost 7 bases and 4 bases, there was a span of 2 bases. Germline lookup yields CDR1 SNHLY and CDR2 FYNNEI. The CDR3 contains 10 residues. CDR3 coding DNA: TGTGCCAGCATGTACAATGAGCAGTTCTTC. Residues: CASMYNEQFF.

This clonotype was picked up many times. This chain links TRBV11-2 with TRBJ2-1; D remains ambiguous. This CDR3 is 13 amino acids long. Trimming removed 7 bases from V and 0 bases from J, with 7 bases in between. CDR1 and CDR2 (germline): SGHAT, FQNNGV. CDR3 sequence: CASKGSSYNEQFF. CDR3 in DNA: TGTGCCAGCAAGGGAAGCTCCTACAATGAGCAGTTCTTC.

The chain has TRBV12-3 or TRBV12-4 and TRBJ2-2; a weak D match, TRBD1 (5 bases). This CDR3 has 15 amino acids. With 8 bases removed from V and 0 bases from J, the gap between germline ends came to 13 bases. The CDR3 region has the DNA TGTGCCAGCTCTAGGGGCAAAACGAACACCGGGGAGCTGTTTTTT. This gives the protein CASSRGKTNTGELFF.